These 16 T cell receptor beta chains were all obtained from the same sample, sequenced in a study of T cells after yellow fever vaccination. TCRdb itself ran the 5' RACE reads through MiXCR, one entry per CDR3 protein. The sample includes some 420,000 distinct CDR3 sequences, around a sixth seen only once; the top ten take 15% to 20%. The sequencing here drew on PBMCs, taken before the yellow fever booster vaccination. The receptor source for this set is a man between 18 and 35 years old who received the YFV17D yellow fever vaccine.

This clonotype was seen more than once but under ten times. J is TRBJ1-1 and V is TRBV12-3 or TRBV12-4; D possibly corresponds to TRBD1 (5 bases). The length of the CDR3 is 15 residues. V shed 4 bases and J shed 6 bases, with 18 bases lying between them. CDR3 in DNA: TGTGCCAGCAGTTGGGTCCGGGGCAGGGACGCTGAAGCTTTCTTT. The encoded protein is CASSWVRGRDAEAFF.

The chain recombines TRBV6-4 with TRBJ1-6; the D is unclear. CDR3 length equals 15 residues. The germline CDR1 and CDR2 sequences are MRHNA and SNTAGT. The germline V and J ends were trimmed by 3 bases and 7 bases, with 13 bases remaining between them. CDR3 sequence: CASSEGAGDNSPLHF. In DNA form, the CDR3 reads TGTGCCAGCAGTGAAGGTGCGGGTGACAATTCACCCCTCCACTTT.

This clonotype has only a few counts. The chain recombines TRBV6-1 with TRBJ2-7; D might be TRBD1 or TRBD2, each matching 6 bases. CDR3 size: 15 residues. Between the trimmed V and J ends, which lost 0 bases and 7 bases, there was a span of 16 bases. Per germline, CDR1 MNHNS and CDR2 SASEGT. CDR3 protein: CASSEAGPGGGEQYV. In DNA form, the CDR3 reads TGTGCCAGCAGTGAAGCGGGCCCAGGAGGGGGAGAGCAGTACGTC.

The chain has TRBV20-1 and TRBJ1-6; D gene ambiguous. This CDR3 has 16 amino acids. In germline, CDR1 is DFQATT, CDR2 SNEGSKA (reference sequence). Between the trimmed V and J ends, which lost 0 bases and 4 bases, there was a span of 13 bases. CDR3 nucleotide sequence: TGCAGTGCTAGAGATGAGCTGGGATCATATAATTCACCCCTCCACTTT. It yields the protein CSARDELGSYNSPLHF.

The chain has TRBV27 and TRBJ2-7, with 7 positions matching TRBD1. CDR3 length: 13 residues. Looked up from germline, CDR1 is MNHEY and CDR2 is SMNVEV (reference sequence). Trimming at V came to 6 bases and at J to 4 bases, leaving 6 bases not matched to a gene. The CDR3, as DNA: TGTGCCAGCAGGAGACAGGGAAAATACGAGCAGTACTTC. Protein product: CASRRQGKYEQYF.

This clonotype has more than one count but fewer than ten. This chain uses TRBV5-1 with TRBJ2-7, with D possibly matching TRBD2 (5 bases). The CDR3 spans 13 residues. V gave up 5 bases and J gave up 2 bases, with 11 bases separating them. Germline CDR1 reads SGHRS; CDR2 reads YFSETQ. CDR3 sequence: CASRPGLTYEQYV. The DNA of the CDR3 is TGCGCCAGCAGACCAGGACTTACCTACGAGCAGTACGTC.

The CDR3 reads CASSETGSGANVLTF. The CDR3 nucleotides are TGTGCCAGCAGCGAGACAGGCTCTGGGGCCAACGTCCTGACTTTC. This chain connects TRBV6-6 to TRBJ2-6, with D maybe TRBD1 (6 bases). The CDR3 sequence is 15 residues long. Germline CDR1 is MNHNY and CDR2 is SVGAGI (reference sequence). V lost 6 bases, J lost 0 bases, and 9 bases lay in between.

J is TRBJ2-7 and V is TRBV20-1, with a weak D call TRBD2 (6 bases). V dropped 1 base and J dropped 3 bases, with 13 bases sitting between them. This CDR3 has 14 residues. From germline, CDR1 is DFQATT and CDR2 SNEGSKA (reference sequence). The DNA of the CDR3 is TGCAGTGCTAGAGGGAGGGACCCCTACTACGAGCAGTACTTC. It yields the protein CSARGRDPYYEQYF.

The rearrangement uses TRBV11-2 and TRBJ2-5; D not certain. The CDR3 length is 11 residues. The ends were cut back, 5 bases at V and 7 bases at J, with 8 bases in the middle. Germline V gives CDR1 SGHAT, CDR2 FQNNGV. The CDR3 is CASSAVGTQYF. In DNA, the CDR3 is TGTGCCAGCAGCGCAGTCGGGACCCAGTACTTC. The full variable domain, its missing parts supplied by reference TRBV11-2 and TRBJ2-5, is EAGVAQSPRYKIIEKRQSVAFWCNPISGHATLYWYQQILGQGPKLLIQFQNNGVVDDSQLPKDRFSAERLKGVDSTLKIQPAKLEDSAVYLCASSAVGTQYFGPGTRLLVL.

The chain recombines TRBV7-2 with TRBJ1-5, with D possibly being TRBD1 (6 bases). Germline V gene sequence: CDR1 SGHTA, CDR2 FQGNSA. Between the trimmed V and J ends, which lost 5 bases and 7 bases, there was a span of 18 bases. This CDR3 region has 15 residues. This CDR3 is CASSLLGGADQPQHF. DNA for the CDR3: TGTGCCAGCAGCCTCCTTGGGGGGGCGGACCAGCCCCAGCATTTT. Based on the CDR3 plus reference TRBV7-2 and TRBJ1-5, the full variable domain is GAGVSQSPSNKVTEKGKDVELRCDPISGHTALYWYRQSLGQGLEFLIYFQGNSAPDKSGLPSDRFSAERTGGSVSTLTIQRTQQEDSAVYLCASSLLGGADQPQHFGDGTRLSIL.

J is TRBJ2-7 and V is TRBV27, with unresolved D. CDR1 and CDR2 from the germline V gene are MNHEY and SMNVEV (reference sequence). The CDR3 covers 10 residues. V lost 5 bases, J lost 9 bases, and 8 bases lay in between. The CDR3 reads CASSRNPQYF. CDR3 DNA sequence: TGTGCCAGCAGTCGAAATCCGCAGTACTTC.

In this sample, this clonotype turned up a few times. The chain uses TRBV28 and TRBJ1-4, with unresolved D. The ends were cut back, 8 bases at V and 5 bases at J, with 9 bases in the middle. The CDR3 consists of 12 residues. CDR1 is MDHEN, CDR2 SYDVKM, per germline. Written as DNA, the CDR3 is TGTGCCAGCCAGGCATCAAATGAAAAACTGTTTTTT. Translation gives CASQASNEKLFF.

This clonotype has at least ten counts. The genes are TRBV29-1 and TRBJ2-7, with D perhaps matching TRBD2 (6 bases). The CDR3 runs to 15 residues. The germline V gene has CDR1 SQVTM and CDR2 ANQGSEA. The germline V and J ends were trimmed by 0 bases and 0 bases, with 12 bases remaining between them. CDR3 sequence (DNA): TGCAGCGTTGAAGATCCCGGGGGAAGCTCCTACGAGCAGTACTTC. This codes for CSVEDPGGSSYEQYF.

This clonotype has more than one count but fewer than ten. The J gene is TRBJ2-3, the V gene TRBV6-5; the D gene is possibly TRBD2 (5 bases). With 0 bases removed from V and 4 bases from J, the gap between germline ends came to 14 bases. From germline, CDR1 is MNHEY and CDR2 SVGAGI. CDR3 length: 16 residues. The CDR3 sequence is CASSYSTSGDADTQYF. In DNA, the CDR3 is TGTGCCAGCAGTTACTCGACCAGCGGTGACGCAGATACGCAGTATTTT.

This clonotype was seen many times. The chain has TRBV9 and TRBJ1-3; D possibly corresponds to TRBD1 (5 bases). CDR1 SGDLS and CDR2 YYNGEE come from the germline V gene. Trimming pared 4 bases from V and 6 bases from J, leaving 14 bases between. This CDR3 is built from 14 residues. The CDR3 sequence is CASSLRSQENTIYF. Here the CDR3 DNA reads TGTGCCAGCAGCCTCAGATCACAGGAAAACACCATATATTTT.

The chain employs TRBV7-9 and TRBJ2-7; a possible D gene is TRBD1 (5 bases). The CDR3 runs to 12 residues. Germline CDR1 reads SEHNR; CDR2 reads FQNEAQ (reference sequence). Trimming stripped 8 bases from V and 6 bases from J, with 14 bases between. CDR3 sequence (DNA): TGTGCCAGCGGCTGGGGCTTTAGCGAGCAGTACTTC. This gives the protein CASGWGFSEQYF.